This T cell receptor beta chain emerged from a study of CD8+ T cells in alopecia areata. RNA, once extracted, was reverse transcribed into cDNA for use as the sequencing template. TCRdb's table, derived via immunoSEQ multiplex PCR, lists solely in-frame clones and lacks some. The table includes 150,000 to 200,000 clones, roughly 63% detected once. Study-wide results and limits: Resident alphabeta T cells of normal skin are also sequenced in scalp samples.

Details on this clone: Its cognate antigen is unknown.

Sample treatment: oral pan-JAK inhibitor, 5-10 mg twice daily. This TCR was recovered from a human donor with alopecia areata. The sequences come from CD4+ T cells sorted from blood, collected at approximately week 60, from a patient treated with tofacitinib.

CDR3 loop: CASGVLNTGELFF. The DNA of the CDR3 is TGCGCCAGCGGCGTCTTGAACACCGGGGAGCTGTTTTTT. The chain employs TRBV5-1 and TRBJ2-2; D gene ambiguous. The CDR3 has 13 residues. Germline CDR1 SGHRS, CDR2 YFSETQ. The V gene lost 7 bases and the J gene lost 1 base, with 8 bases spanning the gap.